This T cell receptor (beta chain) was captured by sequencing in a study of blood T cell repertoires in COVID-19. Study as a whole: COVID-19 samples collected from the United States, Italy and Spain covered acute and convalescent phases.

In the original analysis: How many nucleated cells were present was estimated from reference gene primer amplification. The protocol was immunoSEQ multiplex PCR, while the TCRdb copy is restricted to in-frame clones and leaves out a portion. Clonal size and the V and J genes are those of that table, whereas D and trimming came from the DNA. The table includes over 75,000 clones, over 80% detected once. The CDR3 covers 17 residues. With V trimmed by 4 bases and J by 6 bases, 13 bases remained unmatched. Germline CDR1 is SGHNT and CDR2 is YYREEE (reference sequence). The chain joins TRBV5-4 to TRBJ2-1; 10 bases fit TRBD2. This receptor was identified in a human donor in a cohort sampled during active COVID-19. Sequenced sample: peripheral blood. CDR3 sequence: CASSPGNSGGNSNEQFF. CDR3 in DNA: TGTGCCAGCAGCCCCGGAAATAGCGGGGGGAATAGCAATGAGCAGTTCTTC.